This T cell receptor (beta chain) appears in the sequencing data of a study of cytotoxic CD8 clonotypes in ibrutinib-treated CLL. Across the whole study: Once patients had received a median roughly 11 months of treatment, range 6 to 36, response samples were obtained.

Germline CDR1 and CDR2: SQVTM and ANQGSEA. The CDR3 consists of 14 residues. Trimming stripped 6 bases from V and 4 bases from J, with 18 bases between. A note on this clone: Antigen specificity is unknown.

General observations from the study: For progressing versus sustained-remission patients, sampling times were not the same. Among the clonotypes, public ones were uncommon and contracted or held stable on treatment.

Sequencing sought depths of 1 in 200,000 to 1 in 1 million T cells. Clones were read by immunoSEQ multiplex PCR, and TCRdb kept only the in-frame ones, dropping some. The sample records 60,000 to 75,000 clones, about nine tenths being singletons. The TCR originated in a human donor with chronic lymphocytic leukemia. The chain couples TRBV29-1 to TRBJ1-2; the D gene is possibly TRBD1 (6 bases). This specimen consisted of PBMCs, obtained after 12 months of ibrutinib treatment. The CDR3 DNA reads as TGCAGCGTCAACTCCGGGACATCAATCTATGGCTACACCTTC. This encodes CSVNSGTSIYGYTF.